What follows are 12 T cell receptor beta chains derived from one specimen sequenced in a study of shared clonotypes between healthy human individuals. TCRdb's table, derived via immunoSEQ multiplex PCR, lists solely in-frame clones and lacks some. The repertoire includes roughly 1,800,000 clones, about 95% of them detected once, and under 1.5% sits in the top ten. As defined, naive CD8 cells were CD45RO-negative and positively selected for CCR7, with terminally differentiated effector memory CD45RA+ cells excluded. Sequencing used naive CD8+ T cells sorted from blood. Receptors originate from a young man in good health.

The chain is built from TRBV28 and TRBJ1-5, with 7 bases that match TRBD1. J gave up 6 bases and V 5 bases, and 4 bases lay outside the gene matches. CDR1 MDHEN and CDR2 SYDVKM come from the germline V gene. The CDR3 runs 13 residues. The CDR3 region is CASSEGTAQPQHF. As DNA, the CDR3 is TGTGCCAGCAGTGAAGGGACAGCTCAGCCCCAGCATTTT.

The rearrangement joins TRBV29-1 to TRBJ1-1; 7 bases are a match to TRBD1. The ends lost 6 bases at V and 4 bases at J; junction bases unmatched: 2. The CDR3 extends over 11 amino acids. Germline values: CDR1 SQVTM, CDR2 ANQGSEA. CDR3 loop: CSVQGLTEAFF. The CDR3 DNA follows: TGCAGCGTACAGGGGCTCACTGAAGCTTTCTTT.

The chain uses TRBV5-6 and TRBJ2-5, with 8 bases matching TRBD1. In germline, CDR1 is SGHDT, CDR2 YYEEEE. V trimming: 2 bases; J trimming: 2 bases; junction bases outside the gene matches: 5. The CDR3 length is 15 residues. The CDR3 sequence is CASSFRTGMQETQYF. The CDR3 DNA is TGTGCCAGCAGCTTTCGGACAGGGATGCAAGAGACCCAGTACTTC.

The rearrangement links TRBV14 to TRBJ2-7; TRBD1 agrees at 8 bases. CDR1 and CDR2 (germline): SGHDN, FVKESK. The CDR3 is 15 residues long. V lost 1 base to trimming and J lost 6 bases; unmatched junction nucleotides: 8. The CDR3 DNA follows: TGTGCCAGCAGCCAAGTTTGGACAGGGAGGAGCGAGCAGTACTTC. Translated, it gives CASSQVWTGRSEQYF.

V gene TRBV7-8 combines with J gene TRBJ2-3; D could derive from TRBD1 or TRBD2 (6 bases each). CDR1 and CDR2 (germline): SGHVS, FQNEAQ. V dropped 3 bases and J dropped 4 bases, with 8 bases sitting between them. This CDR3 has 13 amino acids. The CDR3 DNA follows: TGTGCCAGCAGCTTGGAGGGGGCAGATACGCAGTATTTT. Amino acid sequence: CASSLEGADTQYF.

In this sample, this clone turned up once. V gene TRBV5-6 combines with J gene TRBJ1-1, with 7 bases lining up with TRBD1. CDR1 is SGHDT and CDR2 is YYEEEE in the germline V gene. This CDR3 comprises 13 residues. After removal of 4 bases from V and 11 bases from J, the junction contained 11 bases not matched to a gene. The CDR3, as DNA: TGTGCCAGCAGCCTAGGGGAGGGGGCTTATGCTTTCTTT. Translated: CASSLGEGAYAFF.

The gene calls are TRBV12-5 and TRBJ1-2, with D tentatively TRBD1 (6 bases). The CDR3 is 19 residues long. Trimming removed 0 bases at V and 1 base at J, with 21 bases between. Germline assignment: CDR1 LGHNT and CDR2 FRNRAP. This CDR3 is CASGLVLVYREDFNYGYTF. DNA of the CDR3: TGTGCTAGTGGTTTGGTACTAGTCTACAGGGAGGACTTTAACTATGGCTACACCTTC.

The V and J genes are TRBV27 and TRBJ2-5; D unclear. This CDR3 spans 13 amino acids. Germline V gene sequence: CDR1 MNHEY, CDR2 SMNVEV (reference sequence). Trimming removed 3 bases at V and 1 base at J, with 6 bases between. In nucleotides, the CDR3 is TGTGCCAGCAGTTTCGACTTCCAAGAGACCCAGTACTTC. Translating it yields CASSFDFQETQYF.

Remarks on this clone: Other DNA variants within this sample encode the same CDR3. The V gene is TRBV9, the J gene TRBJ2-7, with TRBD1 matching 8 bases. Germline-derived CDR1 and CDR2 are SGDLS and YYNGEE. The CDR3 covers 15 residues. The trim removed 0 bases at V and 3 bases at J, leaving 5 bases unmatched. CDR3 in DNA: TGTGCCAGCAGCGTAGGGGGGACAGGTATCTACGAGCAGTACTTC. Its translation: CASSVGGTGIYEQYF.

The chain carries TRBV5-8 and TRBJ2-6, with 7 bases fitting TRBD1. This CDR3 has 17 residues. Germline V gene sequence: CDR1 SGHTS, CDR2 YDEGEE. V trimming: 3 bases; J trimming: 0 bases; junction bases outside the gene matches: 6. The DNA for the CDR3 is TGTGCCAGCAGCTCGGGACAGTTCATCTCTGGGGCCAACGTCCTGACTTTC. Encoded protein: CASSSGQFISGANVLTF.

This chain uses TRBV5-4 with TRBJ1-2, with 8 positions matching TRBD1. Germline V gives CDR1 SGHNT, CDR2 YYREEE (reference sequence). This CDR3 has 14 amino acids. V shed 2 bases and J 8 bases; nucleotides not matched to a gene: 8. The CDR3: CASSFTGGSEGYTF. CDR3 DNA sequence: TGTGCCAGCAGCTTTACAGGGGGTAGCGAAGGCTACACCTTC. The whole variable domain, remainder taken from reference TRBV5-4 and TRBJ1-2, is ETGVTQSPTHLIKTRGQQVTLRCSSQSGHNTVSWYQQALGQGPQFIFQYYREEENGRGNFPPRFSGLQFPNYSSELNVNALELDDSALYLCASSFTGGSEGYTFGSGTRLTVV.

The gene calls are TRBV4-1 and TRBJ2-3; D gene uncertain. Germline-derived CDR1 and CDR2 are MGHRA and YSYEKL. CDR3 length: 16 residues. The V and J ends lost 6 bases and 2 bases respectively, with 18 bases between them. The CDR3: CASRPITQAYTDTQYF. The CDR3 bases are TGCGCCAGCAGGCCTATTACTCAAGCTTACACAGATACGCAGTATTTT.